This T cell receptor (beta chain) was found in a study of early T cells in non-severe SARS-CoV-2 infection (dated by TCRdb to about 2021). In the study overall: TCR sequencing used bulk RNA from unsorted whole blood, so alpha and beta chains could not be paired. What the study reported, not specific to this receptor: VDJdb matching was skewed toward anti-spike CD8 responses, so virus-specific expansions were likely underestimated and private and CD4 specificities were missed.

Set within a cohort of healthcare workers in London, UK, this nested case-control study involved weekly PCR testing of nasopharyngeal swabs along with blood sampling. Healthcare workers were recruited between 23 and 31 March 2020, during the week of the UK lockdown, and were followed weekly for up to roughly 15 weeks. This clonotype was counted between two and nine times. Its antigen is still unknown. The input lacks base qualities; no much larger clone sits a single base away. Reading the germline V gene (reference sequence) gives CDR1 SGHKS and CDR2 YYEKEE. The CDR3 goes from the cysteine to the phenylalanine over 14 residues. Left in the record is the CDR3 DNA by itself, 42 bases read in frame from the first base. The junction shows trimming of 4 bases on V and 5 bases on J, plus 13 bases between the germline ends. Libraries were constructed by 5' RACE. Sequencer: NextSeq 500. Unique molecular identifiers were attached to individual cDNA molecules in the TCR library protocol so that sequencing error and PCR bias could be corrected. Both TCR alpha and beta chains were sequenced, and tight co-correlation was observed between alpha and beta sequence abundances in each sample. Processing in the source paper ran as follows. V gene, J gene and CDR3 annotation of TCR sequences was performed with Decombinator V4. TCRs were defined as expanded if a significant change between any two time points was detected under a Poisson model with p below 0.0001. TCR abundances were normalised to the total number of TCRs sequenced per sample and expressed as counts per million. MAIT TCRs were defined by TRAV1-2 paired with TRAJ12, TRAJ20 or TRAJ33, and iNKT TCRs by TRAV10 paired with TRAJ18. A search of VDJdb, accessed on 1 November 2021, was run for TCRs annotated to CMV, EBV and SARS-CoV-2, with TCRs annotated for multiple antigens excluded. TCRdb cleaned the public reads at Q25 with fastp, built clones with MiXCR and kept in-frame beta chains. Each entry is one CDR3 protein sequence, shown with its most common DNA and genes. Clone size and V and J calls follow TCRdb, not the original study. This sample has some 54,000 distinct CDR3 sequences in its table, and 8.5% to 10% of those were observed once. The ten largest account for more than 6.5% of the sample.

The sequence was obtained from an adult who was a healthcare worker with PCR-confirmed SARS-CoV-2 infection or an uninfected control (not recorded which). Sequenced material: whole blood. The receptor chain draws on TRBV5-5 and TRBJ2-1; a confident D gene designation cannot be given. The DNA sequence follows: TGTGCCAGCAGCCCGATGGTGCGCAACAATGAGCAGTTCTTC. Translated, this gives CASSPMVRNNEQFF.